These 11 T cell receptor beta chains were all obtained from the same sample, sequenced in a study of CD8 T cells in ankylosing spondylitis. TCRdb re-called the 5' RACE reads with MiXCR, one entry per CDR3 protein. Of around 150,000 distinct CDR3 sequences listed, approximately 7.3% are singletons. The sample comprised blood, either unsorted or a sorted T cell fraction (not recorded which). The receptors were gathered from a female donor with ankylosing spondylitis or in good health (not recorded which).

This clonotype was recorded at least ten times. The gene calls are TRBV19 and TRBJ1-2; tentative D call: TRBD1 (5 bases). Per germline, CDR1 LNHDA and CDR2 SQIVND (reference sequence). The CDR3 runs to 13 residues. V lost 8 bases and J lost 4, with 14 bases in between. The CDR3 is CASLPQGSYGYTF. The CDR3, as DNA: TGTGCCAGTTTACCCCAGGGATCCTATGGCTACACCTTC.

This clonotype was counted many times. V usage is TRBV6-5 and J usage is TRBJ2-3; perhaps D is TRBD1 or TRBD2 (5 bases each). Germline assignment: CDR1 MNHEY and CDR2 SVGAGI. Trimming stripped 2 bases from V and 8 bases from J, with 14 bases between. The CDR3 extends over 14 amino acids. DNA of the CDR3: TGTGCCAGCAGTTACGCCGGCCCGAGGGGTACGCAGTATTTT. Residues: CASSYAGPRGTQYF.

This clonotype was seen repeatedly, ten times or more. The chain carries TRBV12-3 or TRBV12-4 and TRBJ1-2, with D possibly TRBD1 on 5 matching bases. The CDR3 has 15 residues. Trimming cost V 0 bases and J 0 bases, with 8 bases left between them. The CDR3 protein is CASSLAAGANYGYTF. The CDR3 nucleotides are TGTGCCAGCAGTTTAGCGGCGGGGGCTAACTATGGCTACACCTTC.

This clonotype was picked up a small number of times. The chain employs TRBV30 and TRBJ1-1, with 7 bases matching TRBD1. The J segment lost 5 bases and the V segment lost 8 bases, leaving 17 bases of the junction unmatched. Germline V CDR1 and CDR2: GTSNPN, SVGIG (reference sequence). The CDR3 has 15 residues. CDR3 region: CARTPVRGRITEAFF. CDR3 bases: TGTGCCCGGACCCCAGTGAGGGGGCGTATTACTGAAGCTTTCTTT.

Ten or more counts support this clonotype. The DNA of the CDR3 is TGCAGTGCTAGACAGGGGGGGCCCGATGAAAAACTGTTTTTT. Translating it yields CSARQGGPDEKLFF. V gene TRBV20-1 combines with J gene TRBJ1-4, with 7 bases aligning to TRBD1. Germline values: CDR1 DFQATT, CDR2 SNEGSKA (reference sequence). J was trimmed by 6 bases and V by 2 bases; bases with no gene match: 6. CDR3 size: 14 residues.

The chain has TRBV7-2 and TRBJ2-4, with 8 bases identical to TRBD1. CDR1 and CDR2 (germline): SGHTA, FQGNSA. This CDR3 has 14 amino acids. V trimming: 5 bases; J trimming: 6 bases; junction bases outside the gene matches: 6. CDR3 sequence: CASSRPGTGNIQYF. The CDR3, as DNA: TGTGCCAGCAGCCGACCCGGGACAGGAAACATTCAGTACTTC.

This clonotype was recorded at least ten times. The rearrangement links TRBV29-1 to TRBJ1-3; D is unresolved. Between the trimmed V and J ends, which lost 0 bases and 3 bases, there was a span of 12 bases. Germline lookup yields CDR1 SQVTM and CDR2 ANQGSEA. This CDR3 has 15 amino acids. The CDR3 is CSVEEGVGIGNTIYF. The CDR3 DNA sequence: TGCAGCGTTGAAGAAGGTGTCGGGATTGGAAACACCATATATTTT.

This clonotype was observed many times. The chain joins TRBV20-1 to TRBJ1-5; maybe TRBD1 (5 bases). Germline lookup yields CDR1 DFQATT and CDR2 SNEGSKA (reference sequence). The CDR3 totals 14 residues. The V gene lost 0 bases and the J gene lost 7 bases, with 13 bases spanning the gap. The CDR3 sequence is CSARDPQGGQPQHF. CDR3 DNA sequence: TGCAGTGCTAGAGATCCCCAGGGCGGGCAGCCCCAGCATTTT.

The sample holds many counts of this clonotype. The V and J genes are TRBV15 and TRBJ2-7, with D possibly being TRBD1 (5 bases). Germline V CDR1 and CDR2: LNHNV, YYDKDF (reference sequence). The CDR3 has 15 amino acids. Trimming removed 1 base at V and 1 base at J, with 11 bases between. CDR3 amino acids: CATSRGSRQSYEQYF. The DNA of the CDR3 is TGTGCCACCAGCAGAGGTAGTCGACAGTCCTACGAGCAGTACTTC.

This clonotype was observed at least ten times. The V gene is TRBV30, the J gene TRBJ1-5; D remains ambiguous. There are 14 residues in the CDR3. V lost 4 bases and J lost 0, with 10 bases in between. Germline V CDR1 and CDR2: GTSNPN, SVGIG (reference sequence). DNA for the CDR3: TGTGCCTGGACTTTAGTGGTTAGCAATCAGCCCCAGCATTTT. Encoded protein: CAWTLVVSNQPQHF.

This clonotype was detected many times. This rearrangement joins TRBV5-1 to TRBJ1-2, with D possibly TRBD1 on 6 matching bases. The germline V gene encodes CDR1 SGHRS and CDR2 YFSETQ. The CDR3 sequence is 13 residues long. V was shortened by 4 bases and J by 5 bases, with 12 bases between the two germline ends. CDR3 amino acids: CASSPRTDYGYTF. CDR3 DNA: TGCGCCAGCAGCCCTCGGACAGATTATGGCTACACCTTC.